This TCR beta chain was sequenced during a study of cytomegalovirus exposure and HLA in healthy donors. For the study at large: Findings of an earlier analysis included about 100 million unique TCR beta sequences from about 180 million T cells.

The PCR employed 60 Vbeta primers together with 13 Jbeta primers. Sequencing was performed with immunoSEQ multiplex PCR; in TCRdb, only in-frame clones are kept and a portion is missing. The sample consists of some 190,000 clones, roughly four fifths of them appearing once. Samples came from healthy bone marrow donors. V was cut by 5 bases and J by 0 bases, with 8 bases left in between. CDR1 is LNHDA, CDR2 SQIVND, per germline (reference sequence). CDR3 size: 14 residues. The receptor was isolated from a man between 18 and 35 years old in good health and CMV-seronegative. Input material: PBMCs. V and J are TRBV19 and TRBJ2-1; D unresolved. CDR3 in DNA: TGTGCCAGTAGTCCCCCTACCTCCTACAATGAGCAGTTCTTC. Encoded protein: CASSPPTSYNEQFF.